The clone carrying this T cell receptor beta chain was counted once. A modified ARM-PCR protocol with three rounds of nested PCR amplified TCRbeta. TCRdb re-called the multiplex PCR reads through MiXCR, storing one row per CDR3 protein. The sample consists of 75,000 to 80,000 distinct CDR3 sequences, around 86% of them appearing once. RNA was extracted from bulk tissue without any cell sorting. Germline CDR1 and CDR2: SGHTA and FQGNSA. The CDR3 runs to 16 residues. V lost 2 bases and J lost 6; bases outside the gene matches: 5. These data originate in a study of tumor and adjacent non-tumor tissue in lung cancer.

Material: lung tumor tissue. The receptor was isolated from a woman aged 50 to 60 with non-small cell lung cancer. The genes are TRBV7-2 and TRBJ2-1; TRBD2 aligns across 12 bases. CDR3 residues: CASSLPSGRARNEQFF. In DNA, the CDR3 is TGTGCCAGCAGCTTACCTAGCGGGAGGGCGCGCAATGAGCAGTTCTTC.